The next 26 T cell receptor beta chains were all read from a single sample in a study of CXCR3-negative and CXCR3-positive naive CD8 T cells. In preparing the TRB cDNA libraries, 5' RACE with UMI labels was used. TCRdb reprocessed the 5' RACE reads, with one entry per CDR3 protein and no DNA. Here the sample table reports 100,000 to 150,000 distinct CDR3 sequences. Sequencing input: naive CXCR3- CD8+ T cells from blood. Subset meaning: CD45RO-CCR7+CD27+CD95- naive CD8+ T cells lacking CXCR3 (TNR3-). These TCRs come from a human donor in good health. Some clones in this sample may be carry-over from other donors' samples.

This sequence joins TRBV5-1 and TRBJ1-5; TCRdb's D call, TRBD1, is unchecked because there is no DNA. Germline-derived CDR1 and CDR2 are SGHRS and YFSETQ. The CDR3 totals 15 residues. Here the CDR3 reads CASSLRGGNNQPQHF.

The chain uses TRBV13 and TRBJ2-1; TCRdb proposes TRBD1, but this gene call is untestable without DNA. Per germline, CDR1 PRHDT and CDR2 FYEKMQ (reference sequence). There are 17 residues in the CDR3. CDR3 sequence reads: CASSRPPADTRPDEQFF.

V and J are TRBV19 and TRBJ1-5. This CDR3 has 12 amino acids. Germline V CDR1 and CDR2: LNHDA, SQIVND (reference sequence). CDR3 sequence: CASSAGSQPQHF.

This chain links TRBV7-9 with TRBJ2-1; TCRdb lists TRBD1, though no DNA is available to test this call. The CDR3 has 14 amino acids. CDR1 is SEHNR, CDR2 FQNEAQ, per germline (reference sequence). This chain's CDR3 is CASSYPTGYNEQFF.

This chain joins TRBV5-6 and TRBJ1-1; with no DNA, the TCRdb D assignment of TRBD1 cannot be verified. Germline CDR1 reads SGHDT; CDR2 reads YYEEEE. CDR3 length: 13 residues. CDR3 loop: CASSLSAGATAFF.

This sequence joins TRBV5-5 and TRBJ1-1. From germline, CDR1 is SGHKS and CDR2 YYEKEE (reference sequence). The CDR3 totals 18 residues. The CDR3 loop reads CASGPHWAASPMNTEAFF.

V usage is TRBV28 and J usage is TRBJ2-1; with no DNA, the TCRdb D assignment of TRBD2 cannot be verified. Germline V gives CDR1 MDHEN, CDR2 SYDVKM. CDR3 length: 16 residues. The CDR3 spells CASSLPRASGSNEQFF.

This chain uses TRBV20-1 with TRBJ1-2; the TRBD1 assignment by TCRdb is unverifiable without DNA. The CDR3 contains 15 residues. CDR1 is DFQATT, CDR2 SNEGSKA, per germline (reference sequence). This CDR3 is CSAWRLTGPFYGYTF.

The chain has TRBV6-5 and TRBJ1-1. The CDR3 is made up of 14 amino acids. Germline V gene lookup returns CDR1 MNHEY and CDR2 SVGAGI. The CDR3 sequence is CASSYRQVNTEAFF.

The chain carries TRBV12-3 or TRBV12-4 and TRBJ1-4. CDR3 length equals 13 residues. CDR3 loop: CASSRSYTEKLFF.

The rearrangement joins TRBV6-2 or TRBV6-3 to TRBJ2-7. The CDR3 is made up of 15 amino acids. Germline CDR1 reads MNHEY; CDR2 reads SVGEGT. Here the CDR3 reads CASSYLAGATYEQYF.

This CDR3 is CASSPRRGGTGELFF. The genes are TRBV4-2 and TRBJ2-2; the D call of TRBD2 rests on TCRdb alone, since no DNA is present to check it. The CDR3 loop spans 15 amino acids. CDR1 and CDR2 (germline): LGHNA, YNFKEQ.

The CDR3 spells CASSAPAYNEQFF. The chain uses TRBV19 and TRBJ2-1; TCRdb indicates TRBD2, and absent DNA this call remains unverified. The CDR3 runs to 13 residues. CDR1 LNHDA and CDR2 SQIVND come from the germline V gene (reference sequence).

The chain employs TRBV12-3 or TRBV12-4 and TRBJ1-2; no DNA is available, so the TRBD1 call from TCRdb remains unchecked. This CDR3 has 13 residues. The CDR3 loop is CASSLGQGNGYTF.

The chain joins TRBV15 to TRBJ2-7; lacking DNA, the TRBD1 call made by TCRdb goes unchecked. This CDR3 comprises 15 residues. The germline V gene encodes CDR1 LNHNV and CDR2 YYDKDF (reference sequence). CDR3 region: CATSPSLGGLGEQYF.

V usage is TRBV6-5 and J usage is TRBJ1-4. Looked up from germline, CDR1 is MNHEY and CDR2 is SVGAGI. CDR3 length: 15 amino acids. CDR3 sequence: CASSSWDGGNEKLFF.

The chain combines TRBV7-9 with TRBJ2-3; no DNA is available, so the TRBD1 call from TCRdb remains unchecked. The CDR3 covers 15 residues. Per germline, CDR1 SEHNR and CDR2 FQNEAQ (reference sequence). Here the CDR3 reads CASSPTGASTDTQYF.

The chain joins TRBV3-1 to TRBJ2-1. Germline values: CDR1 LGHDT, CDR2 YNNKEL (reference sequence). This CDR3 has 12 residues. This chain's CDR3 is CASSQGYHEQFF.

The rearrangement joins TRBV2 to TRBJ2-7; TCRdb reports TRBD2, a call that lacks DNA to check it against. The CDR3 is made up of 14 amino acids. Germline V gene sequence: CDR1 SNHLY, CDR2 FYNNEI. The chain's CDR3 is CASSEREFGVEQYF.

The chain links TRBV3-1 to TRBJ2-3; as DNA is missing, the TRBD2 call by TCRdb cannot be tested. Germline V lookup: CDR1 LGHDT, CDR2 YNNKEL (reference sequence). This CDR3 comprises 15 residues. The CDR3 sequence: CASSQDEADYNTQYF.

The chain uses TRBV4-1 and TRBJ2-1; TCRdb selects TRBD2, and the lack of DNA leaves this call unchecked. This CDR3 has 14 amino acids. Germline V gene lookup returns CDR1 MGHRA and CDR2 YSYEKL. The CDR3 reads CASTLGRTYNEQFF.

The rearrangement links TRBV14 to TRBJ2-1. Germline V CDR1 and CDR2: SGHDN, FVKESK. This CDR3 region has 12 residues. The CDR3 loop is CASSQVIREQFF.

The chain couples TRBV28 to TRBJ2-5; TCRdb picks TRBD1, but there is no DNA to check that call. The germline V gene encodes CDR1 MDHEN and CDR2 SYDVKM. This CDR3 is 15 amino acids long. This chain's CDR3 is CASNLEDRRGETQYF.

The chain is built from TRBV9 and TRBJ2-1; checking the TCRdb D call of TRBD2 is not possible without DNA. This CDR3 is 14 amino acids long. CDR1 and CDR2 (germline): SGDLS, YYNGEE. The CDR3 spells CASSVEAAYNEQFF.

The chain combines TRBV2 with TRBJ2-1; TCRdb designates TRBD1, a call that cannot be tested without DNA. CDR1 and CDR2 from the germline V gene are SNHLY and FYNNEI. The CDR3 spans 15 residues. CDR3 loop: CASRDQGAGGNEQFF.

This CDR3 is CASSFSGVSYEQYF. V is TRBV27 and J is TRBJ2-7; TCRdb returns TRBD1, unconfirmable since there is no DNA. The germline V gene encodes CDR1 MNHEY and CDR2 SMNVEV (reference sequence). This CDR3 has 14 amino acids.